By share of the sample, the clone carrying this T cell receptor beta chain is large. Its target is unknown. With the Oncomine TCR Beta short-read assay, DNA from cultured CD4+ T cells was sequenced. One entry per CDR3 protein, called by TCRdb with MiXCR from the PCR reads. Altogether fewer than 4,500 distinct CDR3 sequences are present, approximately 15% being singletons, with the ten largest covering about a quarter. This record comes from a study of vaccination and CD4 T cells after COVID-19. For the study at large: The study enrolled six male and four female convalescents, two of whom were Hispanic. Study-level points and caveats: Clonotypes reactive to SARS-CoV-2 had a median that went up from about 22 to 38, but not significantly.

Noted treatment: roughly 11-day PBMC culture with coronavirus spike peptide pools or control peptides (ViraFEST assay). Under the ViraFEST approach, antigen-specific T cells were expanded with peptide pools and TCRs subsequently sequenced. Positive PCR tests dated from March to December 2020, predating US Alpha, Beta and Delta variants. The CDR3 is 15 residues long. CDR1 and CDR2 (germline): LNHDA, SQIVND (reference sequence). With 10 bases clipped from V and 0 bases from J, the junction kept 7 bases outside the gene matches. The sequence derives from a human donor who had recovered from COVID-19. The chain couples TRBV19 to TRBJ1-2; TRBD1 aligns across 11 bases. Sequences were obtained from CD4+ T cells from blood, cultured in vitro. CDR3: CATSDRGLSNYGYTF. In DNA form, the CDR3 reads TGTGCCACCTCGGACAGGGGGCTTTCTAACTATGGCTACACCTTC.